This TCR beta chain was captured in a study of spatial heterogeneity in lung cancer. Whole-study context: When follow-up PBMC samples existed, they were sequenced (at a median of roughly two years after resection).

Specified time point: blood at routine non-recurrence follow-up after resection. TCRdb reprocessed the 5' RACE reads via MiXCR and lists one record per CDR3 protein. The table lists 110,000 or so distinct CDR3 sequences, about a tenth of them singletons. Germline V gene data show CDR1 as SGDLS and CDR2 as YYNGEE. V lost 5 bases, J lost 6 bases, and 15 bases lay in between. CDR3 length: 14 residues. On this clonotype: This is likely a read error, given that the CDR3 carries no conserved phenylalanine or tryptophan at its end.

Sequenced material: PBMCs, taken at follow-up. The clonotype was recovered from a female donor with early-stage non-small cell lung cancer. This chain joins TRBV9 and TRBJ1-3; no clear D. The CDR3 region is CASRGSADSNTIYY. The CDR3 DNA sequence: TGTGCCAGCAGAGGATCGGCTGATTCAAACACCATATATTAT.